This TCR beta chain came from a study of T cells in Graves' hyperthyroidism and ophthalmopathy. V was pared by 6 bases and J by 6 bases, with 13 bases of the junction left unmatched. Looked up from germline, CDR1 is MNHEY and CDR2 is SMNVEV (reference sequence). The CDR3 runs to 15 residues. The sample holds many counts of this clonotype. It was RNA transcripts that yielded the amplified TCR beta CDR3 regions. HTBI primers were the set used in a first-round RT-PCR of the TCR CDR3. TCRdb used MiXCR to reprocess the multiplex PCR reads, holding one entry per CDR3 protein. Of 300,000 to 450,000 distinct CDR3 sequences in the sample, about 14% were seen once.

Sequences were obtained from blood. The rearrangement links TRBV27 to TRBJ1-2; TRBD1 matches at 7 bases. The origin of this receptor is a young woman with Graves' ophthalmopathy. In DNA, the CDR3 is TGTGCCAGCAGGGGGGTTGAGGGGGCTCTGGATGGCTACACCTTC. It translates to CASRGVEGALDGYTF.